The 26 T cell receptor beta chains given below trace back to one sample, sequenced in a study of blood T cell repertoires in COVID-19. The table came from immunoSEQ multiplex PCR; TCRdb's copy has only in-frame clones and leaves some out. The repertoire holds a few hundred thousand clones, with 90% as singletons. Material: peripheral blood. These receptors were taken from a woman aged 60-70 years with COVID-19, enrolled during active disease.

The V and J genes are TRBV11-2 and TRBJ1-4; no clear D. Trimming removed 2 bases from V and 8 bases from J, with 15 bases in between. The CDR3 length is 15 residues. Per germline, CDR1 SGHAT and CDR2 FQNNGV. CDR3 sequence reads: CASSLLGGFGEKLFF. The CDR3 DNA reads TGTGCCAGCAGCTTACTAGGTGGCTTCGGGGAAAAACTGTTTTTT. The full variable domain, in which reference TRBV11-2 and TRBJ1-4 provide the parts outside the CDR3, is EAGVAQSPRYKIIEKRQSVAFWCNPISGHATLYWYQQILGQGPKLLIQFQNNGVVDDSQLPKDRFSAERLKGVDSTLKIQPAKLEDSAVYLCASSLLGGFGEKLFFGSGTQLSVL.

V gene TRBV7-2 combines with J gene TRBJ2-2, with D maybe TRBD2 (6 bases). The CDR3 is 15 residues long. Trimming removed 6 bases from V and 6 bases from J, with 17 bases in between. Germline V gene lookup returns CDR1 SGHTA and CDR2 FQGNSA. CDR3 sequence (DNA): TGTGCCAGCAGTCGGGACTTCTCCCCCCCCGGGGAGCTGTTTTTT. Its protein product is CASSRDFSPPGELFF.

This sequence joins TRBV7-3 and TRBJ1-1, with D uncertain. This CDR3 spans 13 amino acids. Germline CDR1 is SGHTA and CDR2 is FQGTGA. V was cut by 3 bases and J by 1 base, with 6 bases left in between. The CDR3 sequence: CASSFNGNTEAFF. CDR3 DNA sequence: TGTGCCAGCAGCTTCAACGGGAACACTGAAGCTTTCTTT.

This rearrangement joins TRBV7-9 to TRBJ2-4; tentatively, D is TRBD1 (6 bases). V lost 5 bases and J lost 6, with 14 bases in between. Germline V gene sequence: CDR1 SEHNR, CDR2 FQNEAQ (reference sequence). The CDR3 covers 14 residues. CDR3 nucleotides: TGTGCCAGCAGCCCCCGGACAGAGCTAAACATTCAGTACTTC. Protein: CASSPRTELNIQYF.

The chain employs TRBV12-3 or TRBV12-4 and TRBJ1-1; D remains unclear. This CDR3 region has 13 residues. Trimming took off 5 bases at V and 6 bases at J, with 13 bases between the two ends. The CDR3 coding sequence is TGTGCCAGCAGTACTCTCGGGGTCGCTGAAGCTTTCTTT. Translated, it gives CASSTLGVAEAFF.

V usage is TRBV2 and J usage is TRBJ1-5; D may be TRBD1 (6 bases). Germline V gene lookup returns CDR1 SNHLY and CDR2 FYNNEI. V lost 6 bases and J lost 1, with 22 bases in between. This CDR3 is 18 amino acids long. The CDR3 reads CASSTSPGAAMSNQPQHF. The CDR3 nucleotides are TGTGCCAGCAGCACATCCCCAGGGGCAGCCATGAGCAATCAGCCCCAGCATTTT.

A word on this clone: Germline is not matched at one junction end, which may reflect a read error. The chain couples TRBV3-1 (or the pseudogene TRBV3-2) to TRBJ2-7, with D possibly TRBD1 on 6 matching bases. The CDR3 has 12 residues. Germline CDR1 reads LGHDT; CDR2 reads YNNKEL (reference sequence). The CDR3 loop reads CASSQGGQRPSF. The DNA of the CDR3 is TGTGCCAGCAGCCAAGGTGGACAGAGGCCGTCCTTC.

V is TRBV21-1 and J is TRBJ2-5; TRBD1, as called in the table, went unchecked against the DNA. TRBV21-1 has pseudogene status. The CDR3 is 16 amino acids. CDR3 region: CASSKIPGQQKETQYF. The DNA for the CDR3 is TGTGCCAGCAGCAAGATTCCGGGACAGCAAAAAGAGACCCAGTACTTC.

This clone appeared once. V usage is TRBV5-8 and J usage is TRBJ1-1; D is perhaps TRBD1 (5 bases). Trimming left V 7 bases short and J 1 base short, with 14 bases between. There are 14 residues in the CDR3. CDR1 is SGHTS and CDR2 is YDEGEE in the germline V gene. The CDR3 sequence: CASWGRLGNTEAFF. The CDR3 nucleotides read TGTGCCAGCTGGGGGAGGTTGGGGAACACTGAAGCTTTCTTT.

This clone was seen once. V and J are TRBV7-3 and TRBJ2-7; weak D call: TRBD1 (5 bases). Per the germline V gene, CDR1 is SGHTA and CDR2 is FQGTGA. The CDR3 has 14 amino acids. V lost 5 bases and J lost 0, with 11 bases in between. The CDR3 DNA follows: TGTGCCAGCAGCACAGCAGGGAACTCCTACGAGCAGTACTTC. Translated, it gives CASSTAGNSYEQYF.

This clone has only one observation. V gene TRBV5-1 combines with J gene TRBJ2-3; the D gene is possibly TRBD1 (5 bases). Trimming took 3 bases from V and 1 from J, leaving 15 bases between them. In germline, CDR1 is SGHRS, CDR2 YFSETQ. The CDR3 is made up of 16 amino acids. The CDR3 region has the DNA TGCGCCAGCAGCTGGGCACCAGGGTCAGGCACAGATACGCAGTATTTT. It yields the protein CASSWAPGSGTDTQYF.

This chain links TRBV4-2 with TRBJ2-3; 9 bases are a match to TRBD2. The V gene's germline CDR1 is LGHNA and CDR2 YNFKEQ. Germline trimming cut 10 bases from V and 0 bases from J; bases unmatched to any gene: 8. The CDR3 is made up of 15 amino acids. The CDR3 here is CATSSGGTSTDTQYF. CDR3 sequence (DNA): TGTGCCACCAGTAGCGGGGGAACTAGCACAGATACGCAGTATTTT.

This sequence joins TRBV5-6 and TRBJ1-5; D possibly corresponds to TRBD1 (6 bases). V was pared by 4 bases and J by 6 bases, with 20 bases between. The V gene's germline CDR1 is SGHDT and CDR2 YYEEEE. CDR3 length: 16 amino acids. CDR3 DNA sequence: TGTGCCAGCAGCGACCCATCGGGCAGGGGCGGTCAGCCCCAGCATTTT. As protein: CASSDPSGRGGQPQHF. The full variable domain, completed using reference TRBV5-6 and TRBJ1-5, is DAGVTQSPTHLIKTRGQQVTLRCSPKSGHDTVSWYQQALGQGPQFIFQYYEEEERQRGNFPDRFSGHQFPNYSSELNVNALLLGDSALYLCASSDPSGRGGQPQHFGDGTRLSIL.

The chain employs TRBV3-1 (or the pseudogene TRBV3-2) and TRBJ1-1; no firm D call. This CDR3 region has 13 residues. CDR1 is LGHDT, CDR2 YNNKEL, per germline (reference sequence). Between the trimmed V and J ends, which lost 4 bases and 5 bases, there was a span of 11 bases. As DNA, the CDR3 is TGTGCCAGCAGCCCCCGAACTCGGACTGAAGCTTTCTTT. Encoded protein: CASSPRTRTEAFF.

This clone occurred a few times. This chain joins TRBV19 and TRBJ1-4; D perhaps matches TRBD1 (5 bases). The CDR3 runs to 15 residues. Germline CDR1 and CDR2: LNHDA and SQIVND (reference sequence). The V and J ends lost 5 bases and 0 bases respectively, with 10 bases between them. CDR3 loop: CASSVQGATNEKLFF. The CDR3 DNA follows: TGTGCCAGTAGTGTCCAGGGTGCAACTAATGAAAAACTGTTTTTT.

The CDR3 spells CASSFGTGSHNEQFF. The DNA of the CDR3 is TGTGCCAGCAGCTTCGGAACAGGGAGTCACAATGAGCAGTTCTTC. The V call is TRBV7-9, the J call TRBJ2-1; a possible D gene is TRBD1 (6 bases). The CDR3 is 15 amino acids. CDR1 is SEHNR and CDR2 is FQNEAQ in the germline V gene (reference sequence). V lost 3 bases, J lost 5 bases, and 14 bases lay in between.

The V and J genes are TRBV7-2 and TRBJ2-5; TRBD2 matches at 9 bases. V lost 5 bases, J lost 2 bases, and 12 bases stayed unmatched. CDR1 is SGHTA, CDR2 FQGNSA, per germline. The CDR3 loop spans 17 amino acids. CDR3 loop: CASSLTGTSTRQETQYF. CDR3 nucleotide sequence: TGTGCCAGCAGCCTAACCGGGACTAGCACGAGACAAGAGACCCAGTACTTC.

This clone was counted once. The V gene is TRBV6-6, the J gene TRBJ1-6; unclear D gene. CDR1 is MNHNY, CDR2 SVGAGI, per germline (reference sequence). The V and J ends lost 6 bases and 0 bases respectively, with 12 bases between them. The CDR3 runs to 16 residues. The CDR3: CASSRESSSYNSPLHF. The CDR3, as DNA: TGTGCCAGCAGCCGGGAGTCGAGCTCCTATAATTCACCCCTCCACTTT.

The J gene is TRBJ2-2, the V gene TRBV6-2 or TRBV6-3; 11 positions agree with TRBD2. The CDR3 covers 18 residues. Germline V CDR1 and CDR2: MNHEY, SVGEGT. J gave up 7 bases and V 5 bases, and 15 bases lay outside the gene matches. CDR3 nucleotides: TGTGCCAGCAGTCTCGGGACTAGCGGAGCCTCATTTCGCGGGGAGCTGTTTTTT. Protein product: CASSLGTSGASFRGELFF.

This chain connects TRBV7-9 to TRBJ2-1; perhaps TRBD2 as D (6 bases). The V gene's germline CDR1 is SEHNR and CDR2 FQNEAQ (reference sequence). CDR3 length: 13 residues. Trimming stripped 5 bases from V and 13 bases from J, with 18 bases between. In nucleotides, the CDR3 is TGTGCCAGCAGCCCCGGGGGAGGTGGGGGTCAGTTCTTC. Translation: CASSPGGGGGQFF.

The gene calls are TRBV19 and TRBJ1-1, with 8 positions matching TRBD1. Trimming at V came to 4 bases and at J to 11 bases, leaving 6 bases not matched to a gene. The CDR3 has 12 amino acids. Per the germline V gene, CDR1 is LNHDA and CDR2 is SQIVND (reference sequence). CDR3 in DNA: TGTGCCAGTAGTACGAGACAGGGGCGCGCTTTCTTT. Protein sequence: CASSTRQGRAFF. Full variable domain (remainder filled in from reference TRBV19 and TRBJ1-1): DGGITQSPKYLFRKEGQNVTLSCEQNLNHDAMYWYRQDPGQGLRLIYYSQIVNDFQKGDIAEGYSVSREKKESFPLTVTSAQKNPTAFYLCASSTRQGRAFFGQGTRLTVV.

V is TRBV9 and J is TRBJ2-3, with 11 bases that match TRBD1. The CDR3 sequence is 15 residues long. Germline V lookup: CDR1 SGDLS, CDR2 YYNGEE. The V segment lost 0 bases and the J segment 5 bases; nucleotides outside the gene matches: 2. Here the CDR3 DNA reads TGTGCCAGCAGCGTAGTCGGGACAGGGGGAGATACGCAGTATTTT. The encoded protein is CASSVVGTGGDTQYF.

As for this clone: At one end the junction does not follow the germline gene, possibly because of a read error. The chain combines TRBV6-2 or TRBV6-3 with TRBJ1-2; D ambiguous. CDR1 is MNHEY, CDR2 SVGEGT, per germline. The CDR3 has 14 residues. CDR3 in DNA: TGTGCCAGCAGTTACTCAGTCGGATACTATGTCTACACCTTC. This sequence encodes CASSYSVGYYVYTF.

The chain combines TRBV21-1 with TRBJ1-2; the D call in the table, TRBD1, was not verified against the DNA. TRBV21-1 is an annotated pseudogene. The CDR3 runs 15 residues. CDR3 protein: CASSKGRQVSYGYTF. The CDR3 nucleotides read TGTGCCAGCAGCAAAGGTCGCCAGGTCAGCTATGGCTACACCTTC.

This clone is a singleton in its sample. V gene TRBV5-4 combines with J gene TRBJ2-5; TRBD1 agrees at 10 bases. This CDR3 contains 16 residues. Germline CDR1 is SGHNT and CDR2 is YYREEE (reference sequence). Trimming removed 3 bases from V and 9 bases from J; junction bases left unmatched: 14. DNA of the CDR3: TGTGCCAGCAGCTCACAAAGAACCGGACAGGGGGGAGCCCAGTACTTC. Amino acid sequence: CASSSQRTGQGGAQYF.

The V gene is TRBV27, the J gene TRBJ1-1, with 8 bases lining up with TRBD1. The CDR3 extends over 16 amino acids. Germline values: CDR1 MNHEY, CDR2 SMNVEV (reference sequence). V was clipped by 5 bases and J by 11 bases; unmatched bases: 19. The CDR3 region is CASSPLQGAANRMAFF. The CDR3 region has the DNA TGTGCCAGCAGTCCGCTCCAGGGGGCCGCGAATCGAATGGCTTTCTTT.